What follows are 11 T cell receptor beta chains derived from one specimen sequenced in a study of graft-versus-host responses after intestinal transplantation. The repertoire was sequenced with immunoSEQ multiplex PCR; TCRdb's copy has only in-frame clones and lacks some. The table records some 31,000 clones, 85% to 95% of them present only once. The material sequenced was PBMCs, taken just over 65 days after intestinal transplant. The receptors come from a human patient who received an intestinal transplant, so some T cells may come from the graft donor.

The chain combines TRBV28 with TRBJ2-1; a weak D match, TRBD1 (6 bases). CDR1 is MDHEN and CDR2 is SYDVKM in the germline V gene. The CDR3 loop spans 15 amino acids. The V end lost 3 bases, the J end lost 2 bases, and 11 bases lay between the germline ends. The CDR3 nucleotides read TGTGCCAGCAGTTTCCTTGGGGGCGCCTACAATGAGCAGTTCTTC. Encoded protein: CASSFLGGAYNEQFF.

CDR3: CASSAYRDGGTEAFF. CDR3 DNA: TGCGCCAGCAGCGCTTACAGGGACGGGGGCACTGAAGCTTTCTTT. J is TRBJ1-1 and V is TRBV5-1; weak D call: TRBD1 (6 bases). CDR1 and CDR2 from the germline V gene are SGHRS and YFSETQ. The CDR3 has 15 residues. V lost 4 bases to trimming and J lost 4 bases, with 17 bases between them.

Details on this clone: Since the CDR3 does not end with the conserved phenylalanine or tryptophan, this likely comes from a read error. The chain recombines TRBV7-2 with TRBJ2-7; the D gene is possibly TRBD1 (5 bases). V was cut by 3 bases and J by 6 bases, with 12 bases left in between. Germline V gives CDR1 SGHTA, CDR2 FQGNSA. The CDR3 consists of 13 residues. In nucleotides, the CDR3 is TGTGCCAGCAGCTTGAGCTGGGGCGTCGAGCAGTACTTA. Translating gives CASSLSWGVEQYL.

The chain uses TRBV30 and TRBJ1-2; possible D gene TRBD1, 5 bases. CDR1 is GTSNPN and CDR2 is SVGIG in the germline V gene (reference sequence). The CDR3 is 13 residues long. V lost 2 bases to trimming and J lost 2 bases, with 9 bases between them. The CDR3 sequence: CAWSIGVNYGYTF. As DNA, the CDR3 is TGTGCCTGGAGTATAGGGGTGAACTATGGCTACACCTTC. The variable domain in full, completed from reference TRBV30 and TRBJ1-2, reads SQTIHQWPATLVQPVGSPLSLECTVEGTSNPNLYWYRQAAGRGLQLLFYSVGIGQISSEVPQNLSASRPQDRQFILSSKKLLLSDSGFYLCAWSIGVNYGYTFGSGTRLTVV.

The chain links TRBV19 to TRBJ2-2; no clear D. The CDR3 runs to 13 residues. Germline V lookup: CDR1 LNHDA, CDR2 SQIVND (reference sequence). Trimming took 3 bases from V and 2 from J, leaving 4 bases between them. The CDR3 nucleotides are TGTGCCAGTAGTATCGGCAACACCGGGGAGCTGTTTTTT. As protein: CASSIGNTGELFF. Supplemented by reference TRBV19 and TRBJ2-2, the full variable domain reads DGGITQSPKYLFRKEGQNVTLSCEQNLNHDAMYWYRQDPGQGLRLIYYSQIVNDFQKGDIAEGYSVSREKKESFPLTVTSAQKNPTAFYLCASSIGNTGELFFGEGSRLTVL.

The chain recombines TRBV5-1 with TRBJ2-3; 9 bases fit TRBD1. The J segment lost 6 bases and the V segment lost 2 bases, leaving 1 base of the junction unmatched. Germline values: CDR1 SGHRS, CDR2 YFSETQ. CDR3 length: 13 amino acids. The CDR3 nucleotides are TGCGCCAGCAGCTTAGACAGGGGGGATACGCAGTATTTT. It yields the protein CASSLDRGDTQYF. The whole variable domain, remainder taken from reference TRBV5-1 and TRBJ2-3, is KAGVTQTPRYLIKTRGQQVTLSCSPISGHRSVSWYQQTPGQGLQFLFEYFSETQRNKGNFPGRFSGRQFSNSRSEMNVSTLELGDSALYLCASSLDRGDTQYFGPGTRLTVL.

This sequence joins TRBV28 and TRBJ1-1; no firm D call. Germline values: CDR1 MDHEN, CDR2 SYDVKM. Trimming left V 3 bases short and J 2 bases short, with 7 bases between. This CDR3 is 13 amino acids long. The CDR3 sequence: CASSFSGNTEAFF. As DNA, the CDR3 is TGTGCCAGCAGTTTCTCAGGAAACACTGAAGCTTTCTTT.

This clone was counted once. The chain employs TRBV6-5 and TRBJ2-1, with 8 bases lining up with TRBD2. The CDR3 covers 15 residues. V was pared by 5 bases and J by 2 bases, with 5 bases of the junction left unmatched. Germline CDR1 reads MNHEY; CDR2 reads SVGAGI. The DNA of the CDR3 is TGTGCCAGCAGTCCCGCGGGGGGCCCCTACAATGAGCAGTTCTTC. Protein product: CASSPAGGPYNEQFF.

The CDR3, as DNA: TGTGCCAGCATCCCAGGATCAAATGGAGACAGGGGTATTCTGAACACTGAAGCTTTCTTT. It yields the protein CASIPGSNGDRGILNTEAFF. The chain is built from TRBV2 and TRBJ1-1; 8 bases are a match to TRBD1. The CDR3 totals 20 residues. With 7 bases clipped from V and 0 bases from J, the junction kept 22 bases outside the gene matches. Germline V gene data show CDR1 as SNHLY and CDR2 as FYNNEI.

The DNA for the CDR3 is TGTGCCAGCAGCTCGGGACAGGGTCGAAACACCGGGGAGCTGTTTTTT. Protein sequence: CASSSGQGRNTGELFF. The gene calls are TRBV7-8 and TRBJ2-2; 9 nucleotides agree with TRBD1. Germline values: CDR1 SGHVS, CDR2 FQNEAQ. V shed 4 bases and J 2 bases; nucleotides not matched to a gene: 5. There are 16 residues in the CDR3. Full variable domain (outside the CDR3, taken from reference TRBV7-8 and TRBJ2-2): GAGVSQSPRYKVAKRGQDVALRCDPISGHVSLFWYQQALGQGPEFLTYFQNEAQLDKSGLPSDRFFAERPEGSVSTLKIQRTQQEDSAVYLCASSSGQGRNTGELFFGEGSRLTVL.

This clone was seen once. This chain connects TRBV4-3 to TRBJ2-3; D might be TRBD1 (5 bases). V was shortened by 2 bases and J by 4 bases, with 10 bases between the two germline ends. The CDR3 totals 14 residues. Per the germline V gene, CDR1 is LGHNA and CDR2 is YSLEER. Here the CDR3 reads CASSQIVGADTQYF. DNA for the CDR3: TGCGCCAGCAGCCAAATTGTAGGGGCAGATACGCAGTATTTT.